The source of this T cell receptor (beta chain) is a study of cytomegalovirus exposure and HLA in healthy donors (dated by TCRdb to about 2017). Notes on the research overall: In an earlier analysis of approximately 640 of the donors, approximately 260 Gb of sequence data and just under 120 million unique TCR beta sequences from 150 million to 200 million T cells were reported. Roughly 300 gigabases of sequencing data and around 88 million unique TCR sequences made up an early release that covered approximately 650 HLA-typed donors. Of the approximately 400 genotyped donors, about 80% fell in the genetic ancestry cluster associated with self-reported Caucasian donors. The study aimed to test whether signatures of past pathogen exposure could be identified by cataloging public T cell receptors. The T cell repertoires of several hundred subjects were profiled by immunosequencing and related to cytomegalovirus serostatus. In addition to the first cohort of several hundred subjects, a separate validation cohort of 120 different subjects was used. To predict cytomegalovirus infection status, the study brought together high-throughput TCR immunosequencing, statistical association of individual TCRs with disease status, and machine learning. To study patterns of TCR occurrence, a later analysis re-analyzed previously published TCR beta repertoires from around 660 donors and added high-resolution HLA genotyping. In the later analysis, no new phenotypic data were used to find candidate immune exposures; instead, reliance was placed on TCR beta sequences and their occurrence across donors. To decide whether each TCR beta V gene segment behaved as functional or pseudogenic, an earlier analysis of 587 of the donors relied on high-throughput TCR beta sequencing. Donor age, sex, ethnicity and CMV serostatus were compiled together with the repertoire data. A later genetic analysis used genome-wide SNP genotypes for 398 of the 666 donors, treating that subset as a discovery cohort. Every repertoire in the discovery cohort had been generated on one and the same sequencing platform. Class I and class II HLA loci were covered by the typing at four-digit resolution. The number of donors typed differed by locus, with 629-630 for A, B, C, DRB1 and DQB1, 522 for DQA1, over 600 for DPA1, and around 430 for DPB1. Because of strong linkage in the cohort, five DR-DQ haplotypes were treated as single units for association and clustering. Among roughly 400 genotyped donors of the cohort, an average of around 250,000 unique TCR beta nucleotide sequences was sequenced per donor, of which 15% to 20% were non-productive.

What the work shows at the level of the full study, not this receptor alone: When HLA alleles, especially DR and DQ, strongly co-occurred, attributing TCR associations to individual alleles was difficult. A group of highly shared sequence variants was considered likely to be a technical artifact of the sequencing pipeline. According to a later analysis, most CMV-associated TCR beta chains appeared to be HLA-restricted, and the HLA associations seemed to be driven largely by CMV exposure. A further reported finding was that TCR beta sequences accurately predicted the HLA-A and HLA-B alleles for most subjects in the first cohort. The authors suggested that the approach could potentially be extended to other disease states and immunological phenotypes. This cohort had only TCR beta chains sequenced, and the lack of alpha or paired-chain data limited which features could be detected. Compared with the roughly 700-donor mean, donors in an Asian-associated ancestry cluster had fewer N-insertions in productive TCRs, according to a later genetic analysis. Seventeen rarely observed V segments, including chromosome 9 orphons, were excluded from the earlier analysis of about 610 of the donors because counts were too low. Immune exposure information for the cohort was limited to CMV serostatus. According to a later analysis, TCR association rates differed among HLA loci, with DRB1 alleles showing the most associated TCRs and HLA-C alleles showing the fewest. A later analysis associated 17,000 or so TCR beta sequences with specific HLA alleles at a false discovery rate of 0.05. In an earlier analysis of about 600 of the donors, most TCR beta V segments appeared in productive rearrangements about 87% or about 30% of the time, broadly matching IMGT annotations. Sequencing depth was assumed to be roughly uniform across donors in the presence/absence analyses, though that assumption may not hold. Linkage disequilibrium might explain the correlated functional status among segregating V segments, but an unknown experimental factor could not be ruled out. Compared with equally common non-associated chains, HLA-associated TCR beta chains in a later analysis were more clonally expanded and had lower generation probabilities. Most TCR sequences were observed very rarely across donors, whereas some public TCRs were present in many individuals. The study gave a list of roughly 150 TCR beta chains associated with cytomegalovirus. Because the 87-base-pair reads could not distinguish some IMGT-functional V segments, including TRBV6-2 and TRBV6-3, those segments were excluded. In both the original and validation cohorts, the classifier was reported to diagnose cytomegalovirus status with high specificity and sensitivity. V-gene and J-gene trimming of TCR beta chains was associated with a missense DCLRE1C variant in a later genetic analysis, and the association was replicated in an independent cohort. A later analysis reported that several top co-occurrence clusters appeared linked to parvovirus B19, influenza, CMV and Epstein-Barr virus. Three of the identified cytomegalovirus-associated TCR beta chains were confirmed in vitro to be specific for cytomegalovirus antigens. Because HLA typing was missing for some donors at each locus, association tests included only the typed subset.

The cohort comprised several hundred healthy bone marrow donors. Cohort members were all nominally healthy when sampled, although unrecorded immune exposures were likely present. The donor was CMV seropositive and belonged to the group of 250 to 300 seropositive cohort members. Every donor gave a peripheral blood sample, and the peripheral blood mononuclear cells from that sample were used for TCR beta sequencing. Genomic DNA extraction from the blood cell samples was performed with the Qiagen DNeasy Blood Extraction Kit. The germline V gene supplies CDR1 SQVTM and CDR2 ANQGSEA. Trimming takes 7 bases from V and 3 bases from J, and the germline ends sit 16 bases apart. Including the terminal cysteine and phenylalanine, the CDR3 comprises 13 residues. Just the 39-base CDR3 DNA is kept, in frame starting at base 1. The library was built by means of the immunoSEQ multiplex PCR assay. For the multiplex PCR, a mixture combining 60 forward primers for TCR Vbeta segments and 13 reverse primers for TCR Jbeta segments was used. The CDR3 region of rearranged TCR beta genes was amplified from genomic DNA with a multiplex PCR assay. Amplified TCR beta libraries were sequenced as 87-base-pair reads on the Illumina HiSeq System. Per the authors' processing: Across the 500 to 750 repertoires, a later analysis counted roughly 77 million unique TCR beta chains, 8.5 million to 12 million of which were shared by at least two donors. Raw reads were error-corrected and collapsed into unique sequences with a nearest-neighbor algorithm that merged closely related sequences to remove PCR and sequencing errors. Alignment of CDR3 sequences to IMGT reference sequences was used to assign V, D and J gene segments. For a sequence to be retained, a match of at least six nucleotides was required to both a V gene segment and a J gene segment. A rearrangement was called productive if the CDR3 had no stop codons and remained in frame with V and J, and every other rearrangement was called non-productive. Following IMGT convention, CDR3 was defined as the stretch from the second conserved V-encoded cysteine to the conserved J-encoded phenylalanine. In an earlier analysis of around 600 of the donors, sequences lacking an unambiguous match to a single V gene segment were excluded. In an earlier analysis of roughly 500 of the donors, V segments were called functional above 56.7% productive rearrangements and were called segregating when the between-donor standard deviation exceeded 5%. To diagnose cytomegalovirus status from the catalog of TCR beta chain sequences, a statistical classification framework was built. V and J gene assignment, in a later analysis, came from comparing TCR nucleotide sequences with IMGT/GENE-DB human TR gene sequences. Using the TCRdist pipeline, a later analysis assigned CDR3 sequences along with most-parsimonious VDJ recombination scenarios. In a later analysis, each TCR beta chain was defined by its CDR3 amino acid sequence together with its V-gene family, and reads without a unique V-gene family were excluded. To address suspected cross-contamination and a sequencing artifact, a later analysis removed roughly 580 highly shared, low-generation-probability nucleotide sequences. In a later analysis, a clonal expansion index was calculated for each public chain from normalized within-repertoire ranks of inferred template counts. A later analysis computed generation probabilities with a VDJ recombination model fitted to out-of-frame rearrangements, and checked the results against IGoR. In a later analysis, hypergeometric tests were used to score TCR-TCR, TCR-HLA and TCR-CMV co-occurrence, with a repertoire-size bias correction applied to TCR pairs. False discovery rates were estimated in a later analysis by permuting HLA or CMV assignments 20 times. In a later analysis, co-occurring TCRs were grouped with DBSCAN, and TCRdist sequence similarity was added when clustering was performed within HLA-allele-positive subsets. Repertoires with fewer than 30,000 or more than 120,000 public chains, plus five repertoires with anomalous nucleotide sharing, were excluded from co-occurrence clustering. TCRdb stores this immuneACCESS table with in-frame sequences only. Part of the clones is absent; in the studies checked, under half of the shortfall reflects unresolved V genes, and no reason is known for the rest. V, J and clone size are taken as reported in that table, and D and trimming were inferred from the DNA itself. The sample table on file contains 200,000 to 250,000 clones. Jointly, the top ten make up more than 0.95% of the sample.

A remark on this clone: The antigen this receptor binds is unknown.

In this chain, TRBV29-1 is recombined with TRBJ2-7, and TRBD2 may be the D gene, going by 6 matching bases. Sequencing input: PBMCs. This clonotype was obtained from a girl aged 2 to 10 in good health and CMV-seropositive. The CDR3 in this case is CSALTEAGYEQYF. The nucleotide sequence reads as follows: TGCAGCGCCTTGACGGAAGCGGGCTACGAGCAGTACTTC.